These T cell receptor beta chains were read from a single sample in a study of blood T cells in healthy people across ages. TCRdb re-derived calls from the 5' RACE reads in MiXCR, one entry per CDR3 protein. This sample has almost 1 million distinct CDR3 sequences, with 51% found just once. The sample consisted of blood. These TCRs come from a woman aged 55-69 years in good health. The CDR3 runs from the conserved cysteine through the conserved F or W. A D gene is named only where the DNA matches it firmly. The size of a clone is reported for some rows only, either as once, few or many, or as a class for expanded clones.

>.|TRBJ2-7|TRBV7-2|TRBD1
CASSLSPQGAYEQYF
TGTGCCAGCAGCTTATCTCCCCAGGGGGCATACGAGCAGTACTTC
>.|TRBJ2-7|TRBV6-6|.
CASNPSGYEQYF
TGTGCCAGCAACCCTAGTGGCTACGAGCAGTACTTC
>.|TRBJ2-7|TRBV28|.
CASSLGGAIYEQYF
TGTGCCAGCAGTTTAGGGGGGGCCATCTACGAGCAGTACTTC
>once|TRBJ1-2|TRBV4-1|.
CTSSQDNRYGYTF
TGCACCAGCAGCCAAGATAACAGATATGGCTACACCTTC
>few|TRBJ2-5|TRBV28|.
CASSFLGTAQETQYF
TGTGCCAGCAGTTTTTTAGGAACAGCTCAAGAGACCCAGTACTTC
>.|TRBJ1-4|TRBV7-6|.
CASSFGRNEKLFF
TGTGCCAGCAGCTTCGGCCGGAATGAAAAACTGTTTTTT
>.|TRBJ2-6|TRBV20-1|.
CSARGSGAGANVLTF
TGCAGTGCTAGGGGTTCAGGGGCCGGGGCCAACGTCCTGACTTTC
>.|TRBJ2-2|TRBV5-1|TRBD2
CASIKGTSGNTGELFF
TGCGCCAGCATCAAGGGGACTAGCGGGAACACCGGGGAGCTGTTTTTT
>once|TRBJ2-1|TRBV29-1|TRBD2
CSVVENLAGYNEQFF
TGCAGCGTTGTAGAAAACCTAGCGGGATACAATGAGCAGTTCTTC
>few|TRBJ2-2|TRBV29-1|.
CSVGDRTRWELFF
TGCAGCGTAGGGGACAGGACTAGGTGGGAGCTGTTTTTT
>.|TRBJ2-5|TRBV2|.
CASKNKKAAGETQYF
TGTGCCAGCAAGAACAAAAAGGCAGCCGGGGAGACCCAGTACTTC
>few|TRBJ2-5|TRBV18|.
CASSREYQETQYF
TGTGCCAGCTCACGGGAGTACCAAGAGACCCAGTACTTC
>few|TRBJ2-3|TRBV4-3|.
CASSQDPGQERQYF
TGCGCCAGCAGCCAAGATCCAGGGCAGGAGCGGCAGTATTTT
>.|TRBJ2-6|TRBV7-9|.
CASSLGRTGRTGANVLTF
TGTGCCAGCAGCTTAGGACGGACGGGGCGAACTGGGGCCAACGTCCTGACTTTC
>.|TRBJ1-1|TRBV20-1|TRBD1
CSARDDRAFNTEAFF
TGCAGTGCTAGAGATGACAGGGCTTTTAACACTGAAGCTTTCTTT
>few|TRBJ2-6|TRBV10-3|.
CAIAWATGANVLTF
TGTGCCATCGCCTGGGCAACTGGGGCCAACGTCCTGACTTTC
>.|TRBJ1-2|TRBV4-2|.
CASSPIGQGAHGYTF
TGTGCCAGCAGCCCTATCGGTCAGGGAGCCCATGGCTACACCTTC
>.|TRBJ2-5|TRBV19|.
CASSTGWAGQYF
TGTGCCAGTAGTACCGGATGGGCCGGGCAGTACTTC
>few|TRBJ2-1|TRBV6-5|TRBD1
CASSYSKQGAGEQFF
TGTGCCAGCAGTTACTCGAAACAGGGGGCAGGAGAGCAGTTCTTC
>.|TRBJ1-1|TRBV28|.
CASKSPQGAMNTEAFF
TGTGCCAGCAAATCCCCTCAGGGAGCCATGAACACTGAAGCTTTCTTT
>.|TRBJ2-5|TRBV5-1|TRBD2
CASSPILAGVEETQYF
TGCGCCAGCAGCCCGATACTAGCGGGAGTTGAGGAGACCCAGTACTTC
>.|TRBJ1-6|TRBV20-1|.
CSAYSRNSPLHF
TGCAGTGCCTACTCCAGAAATTCACCCCTCCACTTT
>.|TRBJ1-2|TRBV4-1|.
CASSQGGGNRAFHGYTF
TGCGCCAGCAGCCAAGGAGGTGGAAACAGGGCCTTTCATGGCTACACCTTC
>.|TRBJ1-4|TRBV4-1|.
CASSQRQFLKMLFF
TGCGCCAGCAGCCAGAGACAGTTCCTAAAAATGCTGTTTTTT
>.|TRBJ2-5|TRBV5-6|.
CASSLRSWVEETQYF
TGTGCCAGCAGCTTAAGGTCCTGGGTGGAAGAGACCCAGTACTTC
>.|TRBJ1-5|TRBV3-1|.
CASSQGRQPQHF
TGCGCCAGCAGCCAAGGCCGTCAGCCCCAGCATTTT
>.|TRBJ2-7|TRBV7-2|.
CASSPNSYNEQYF
TGTGCCAGCAGCCCCAACTCCTACAATGAGCAGTACTTC
>.|TRBJ2-5|TRBV20-1|.
CSAHSRQGTQYF
TGCAGTGCCCACTCGAGGCAGGGGACCCAGTACTTC
>.|TRBJ2-3|TRBV6-2/TRBV6-3|.
CASRPQISQRADTQYF
TGTGCCAGCAGGCCCCAAATAAGCCAGAGGGCAGATACGCAGTATTTT
>.|TRBJ2-7|TRBV25-1|TRBD1
CASSAPGTGAYEQYF
TGTGCCAGCAGTGCTCCCGGGACAGGAGCCTACGAGCAGTACTTC
>few|TRBJ2-5|TRBV20-1|TRBD2
CSAREQSAGGFQTQYF
TGCAGTGCTAGAGAGCAGTCGGCGGGAGGATTTCAGACCCAGTACTTC
>.|TRBJ2-5|TRBV5-1|TRBD2
CASSLGTSEKTQYF
TGCGCCAGCAGCTTGGGGACTAGCGAGAAGACCCAGTACTTC
>.|TRBJ2-7|TRBV20-1|TRBD1
CSAKPWDRVRYEQYF
TGCAGTGCTAAACCGTGGGACAGGGTTAGGTACGAGCAGTACTTC
>.|TRBJ1-2|TRBV7-9|.
CASSFTGRSVGGYTF
TGTGCCAGCAGCTTCACAGGGAGGTCCGTTGGCGGCTACACCTTC
>.|TRBJ1-2|TRBV2|.
CASSVIGLDGYTF
TGTGCCAGCAGTGTAATTGGGTTAGACGGCTACACCTTC
>.|TRBJ2-1|TRBV29-1|TRBD2
CSVEWALAGVYNEQFF
TGCAGCGTTGAATGGGCTCTAGCGGGAGTCTACAATGAGCAGTTCTTC
>.|TRBJ2-5|TRBV12-3/TRBV12-4|.
CASCPGIQETQYF
TGTGCCAGCTGCCCAGGGATCCAAGAGACCCAGTACTTC
>few|TRBJ2-7|TRBV5-1|.
CASSVTLGFYEQYF
TGCGCCAGCAGCGTTACTTTAGGGTTTTACGAGCAGTACTTC
>.|TRBJ2-7|TRBV20-1|TRBD2
CSASLLAERGYEQYF
TGCAGTGCTAGTTTACTAGCGGAGAGAGGGTACGAGCAGTACTTC
>.|TRBJ1-5|TRBV12-3/TRBV12-4|.
CASSTTTGNQPQHF
TGTGCCAGCAGTACCACGACGGGGAATCAGCCCCAGCATTTT
>.|TRBJ1-1|TRBV9|.
CASSSLARNTEAFF
TGTGCCAGCAGCTCACTAGCCCGGAACACTGAAGCTTTCTTT